Listed below are T cell receptor beta chains from one sample, sequenced in a study of T-cell reconstitution after alpha-beta-depleted transplantation in children. TCRdb re-derived calls from the PCR reads in MiXCR, one entry per CDR3 protein. Of around 440,000 distinct CDR3 sequences in the sample, over 9.5% are singletons; the top ten hold 2% to 2.5%. The sequenced sample was PBMCs, obtained before TCRalphabeta/CD19-depleted stem cell transplant. All receptors come from a child aged 2-15 years with inherited bone marrow failure, due to receive a stem cell transplant. Both conserved end residues are part of each CDR3. Fields, in order: V gene, D gene, clone size, J gene, CDR3 protein, CDR3 DNA. The D gene is left open where the match is weak. Some rows have no size entry. The others give once, few or many, or a class for an expanded clone.

V gene: TRBV7-9
D gene: -
clone size: many
J gene: TRBJ2-1
CDR3 protein: CASSLGLSHNEQFF
CDR3 DNA: TGTGCCAGCAGCTTGGGACTTTCCCACAATGAGCAGTTCTTC

V gene: TRBV18
D gene: TRBD1
clone size: few
J gene: TRBJ1-5
CDR3 protein: CASSPDRGDLFLQPQHF
CDR3 DNA: TGTGCCAGCTCACCAGACAGGGGGGATTTGTTTCTTCAGCCCCAGCATTTT

V gene: TRBV19
D gene: -
clone size: -
J gene: TRBJ2-1
CDR3 protein: CASSLPIRGIRSSYNEQFF
CDR3 DNA: TGTGCCAGTAGTCTTCCCATTCGGGGCATCAGGAGCTCCTACAATGAGCAGTTCTTC

V gene: TRBV7-2
D gene: TRBD2
clone size: few
J gene: TRBJ2-1
CDR3 protein: CASSLVAGRPQFF
CDR3 DNA: TGTGCCAGCAGCTTAGTAGCGGGGCGCCCGCAGTTCTTC

V gene: TRBV7-9
D gene: TRBD2
clone size: many
J gene: TRBJ2-7
CDR3 protein: CAGEREGYEQYF
CDR3 DNA: TGTGCCGGGGAGCGGGAGGGATACGAGCAGTACTTC

V gene: TRBV20-1
D gene: -
clone size: many
J gene: TRBJ2-1
CDR3 protein: CSARDPLKSNEQFF
CDR3 DNA: TGCAGTGCTAGAGATCCCCTAAAATCTAATGAGCAGTTCTTC

V gene: TRBV20-1
D gene: TRBD2
clone size: many
J gene: TRBJ2-5
CDR3 protein: CSATISGSGETQYF
CDR3 DNA: TGCAGTGCCACCATTAGCGGGAGTGGGGAGACCCAGTACTTC

V gene: TRBV24-1
D gene: -
clone size: -
J gene: TRBJ2-5
CDR3 protein: CATSDLAGDGTQYF
CDR3 DNA: TGTGCCACCAGTGATTTGGCCGGGGACGGGACCCAGTACTTC

V gene: TRBV7-9
D gene: TRBD2
clone size: many
J gene: TRBJ2-1
CDR3 protein: CASSARLAGGVVDEQFF
CDR3 DNA: TGTGCCAGCAGCGCAAGACTAGCGGGAGGGGTTGTGGATGAGCAGTTCTTC

V gene: TRBV12-3/TRBV12-4
D gene: TRBD1
clone size: -
J gene: TRBJ2-1
CDR3 protein: CASSLRTGGNEQFF
CDR3 DNA: TGTGCCAGCAGTTTGAGGACAGGGGGCAATGAGCAGTTCTTC

V gene: TRBV29-1
D gene: -
clone size: many
J gene: TRBJ2-1
CDR3 protein: CSVEVGRANTEQFF
CDR3 DNA: TGCAGCGTTGAGGTCGGTAGGGCTAACACTGAGCAGTTCTTC

V gene: TRBV27
D gene: -
clone size: many
J gene: TRBJ2-7
CDR3 protein: CASSLSRYAYEQYF
CDR3 DNA: TGTGCCAGCAGTTTATCCCGATATGCTTACGAGCAGTACTTC

V gene: TRBV20-1
D gene: -
clone size: -
J gene: TRBJ2-3
CDR3 protein: CSARTSQQYF
CDR3 DNA: TGCAGTGCTAGGACTAGTCAGCAGTATTTT

V gene: TRBV29-1
D gene: TRBD2
clone size: few
J gene: TRBJ2-5
CDR3 protein: CSVGTSGRAVTQYF
CDR3 DNA: TGCAGCGTTGGGACTAGCGGGAGGGCTGTGACCCAGTACTTC

V gene: TRBV14
D gene: TRBD2
clone size: many
J gene: TRBJ2-2
CDR3 protein: CASSQGYYVAGVNTGELFF
CDR3 DNA: TGTGCCAGCAGCCAAGGTTATTACGTGGCGGGAGTCAACACCGGGGAGCTGTTTTTT

V gene: TRBV7-9
D gene: TRBD2
clone size: many
J gene: TRBJ2-7
CDR3 protein: CASRSTTSGYYEQYF
CDR3 DNA: TGTGCCAGCAGGTCAACTACTAGCGGGTACTACGAGCAGTACTTC

V gene: TRBV11-2
D gene: TRBD2
clone size: many
J gene: TRBJ2-7
CDR3 protein: CASSRSPTSADYEQYF
CDR3 DNA: TGTGCCAGCAGCCGTTCACCGACTAGCGCGGACTACGAGCAGTACTTC

V gene: TRBV6-2/TRBV6-3
D gene: TRBD1
clone size: -
J gene: TRBJ2-4
CDR3 protein: CASSYRTGFQYF
CDR3 DNA: TGTGCCAGCAGTTACCGGACAGGGTTTCAGTACTTC

V gene: TRBV7-2
D gene: -
clone size: many
J gene: TRBJ2-1
CDR3 protein: CASSPDSAYNEQFF
CDR3 DNA: TGTGCCAGCAGCCCGGACTCGGCCTACAATGAGCAGTTCTTC

V gene: TRBV25-1
D gene: -
clone size: many
J gene: TRBJ2-1
CDR3 protein: CASVGNEQFF
CDR3 DNA: TGTGCCAGTGTGGGTAATGAGCAGTTCTTC

V gene: TRBV6-1
D gene: TRBD1
clone size: -
J gene: TRBJ2-3
CDR3 protein: CASSMLGQRTDTQYF
CDR3 DNA: TGTGCCAGCAGTATGCTGGGACAGCGAACAGATACGCAGTATTTT

V gene: TRBV7-2
D gene: -
clone size: -
J gene: TRBJ2-5
CDR3 protein: CASSLAPGYQETQYF
CDR3 DNA: TGTGCCAGCAGCTTAGCGCCGGGGTACCAAGAGACCCAGTACTTC

V gene: TRBV20-1
D gene: -
clone size: few
J gene: TRBJ2-7
CDR3 protein: CSAPTVRIEQYF
CDR3 DNA: TGCAGTGCGCCGACAGTCCGGATCGAGCAGTACTTC

V gene: TRBV28
D gene: TRBD2
clone size: few
J gene: TRBJ2-2
CDR3 protein: CASSGLDIRAGELFF
CDR3 DNA: TGTGCCAGCAGCGGACTAGATATTCGTGCCGGGGAGCTGTTTTTT

V gene: TRBV7-2
D gene: TRBD2
clone size: many
J gene: TRBJ2-1
CDR3 protein: CASSLGGFKAGGNNEQFF
CDR3 DNA: TGTGCCAGCAGCTTAGGGGGGTTTAAAGCGGGAGGGAACAATGAGCAGTTCTTC

V gene: TRBV27
D gene: TRBD1
clone size: -
J gene: TRBJ2-3
CDR3 protein: CASSLLTGGDSTDTQYF
CDR3 DNA: TGTGCCAGCAGTTTATTAACAGGGGGCGACAGCACAGATACGCAGTATTTT

V gene: TRBV19
D gene: -
clone size: many
J gene: TRBJ2-1
CDR3 protein: CASSPGSRGYNEQFF
CDR3 DNA: TGTGCCAGTAGCCCCGGTTCGCGGGGCTACAATGAGCAGTTCTTC

V gene: TRBV5-1
D gene: TRBD1
clone size: many
J gene: TRBJ2-1
CDR3 protein: CASSSGDRGPLIEQFF
CDR3 DNA: TGCGCCAGCAGCTCAGGGGACAGGGGGCCTCTCATTGAGCAGTTCTTC

V gene: TRBV23-1
D gene: -
clone size: many
J gene: TRBJ2-1
CDR3 protein: CTCCPPGDEQFF
CDR3 DNA: TGCACTTGCTGTCCTCCGGGAGATGAGCAGTTCTTC

V gene: TRBV5-5
D gene: -
clone size: -
J gene: TRBJ1-5
CDR3 protein: CASSLGQTNQPQHF
CDR3 DNA: TGTGCCAGCAGCTTAGGACAGACCAATCAGCCCCAGCATTTT

V gene: TRBV28
D gene: -
clone size: few
J gene: TRBJ2-1
CDR3 protein: CASSMGYHNEQFF
CDR3 DNA: TGTGCCAGCTCCATGGGGTATCACAATGAGCAGTTCTTC